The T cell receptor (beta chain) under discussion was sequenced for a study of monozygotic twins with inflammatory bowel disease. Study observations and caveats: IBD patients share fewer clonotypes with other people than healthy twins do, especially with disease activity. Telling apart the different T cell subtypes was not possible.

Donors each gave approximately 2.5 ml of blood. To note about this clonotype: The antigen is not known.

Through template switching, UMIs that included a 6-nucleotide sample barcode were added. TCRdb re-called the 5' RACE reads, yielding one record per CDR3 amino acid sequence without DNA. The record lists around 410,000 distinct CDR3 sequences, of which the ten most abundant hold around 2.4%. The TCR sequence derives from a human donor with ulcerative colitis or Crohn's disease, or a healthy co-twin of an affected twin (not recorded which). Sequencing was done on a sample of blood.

This CDR3 reads CASSLASYGTQETQYF. The J gene is TRBJ2-5, the V gene TRBV7-2. CDR3 length: 16 amino acids. Germline CDR1 SGHTA, CDR2 FQGNSA. Based on the CDR3 plus reference TRBV7-2 and TRBJ2-5, the full variable domain is GAGVSQSPSNKVTEKGKDVELRCDPISGHTALYWYRQSLGQGLEFLIYFQGNSAPDKSGLPSDRFSAERTGGSVSTLTIQRTQQEDSAVYLCASSLASYGTQETQYFGPGTRLLVL.